The source of this T cell receptor beta chain is a study of T cell repertoires in cytomegalovirus infection. Overall study: Evidence of both CMV infection and a matching HLA type came from public TCR beta signatures. Study-level points and caveats: Cumulative frequency (of public TCR beta family members) identified carriers of CMV plus the relevant HLA.

TCRdb re-analysed the reads in MiXCR, keeping a single row per CDR3 protein. The top ten hold roughly 30% of the sample, which has 150,000 to 200,000 distinct CDR3 sequences, under 15% seen once. To note about this clonotype: Antigen unknown.

V was pared by 5 bases and J by 1 base, with 11 bases between. This CDR3 has 15 residues. The germline gives CDR1 LNHDA, CDR2 SQIVND (reference sequence). The chain couples TRBV19 to TRBJ2-2; D gene ambiguous. This clonotype was obtained from a human donor in good health (CMV status not recorded). Some clones in this sample may be carry-over from other donors' samples. The sequencing input was PBMCs. The CDR3 region is CASSPSRLNTGELFF. DNA of the CDR3: TGTGCCAGTAGTCCCTCACGCCTGAACACCGGGGAGCTGTTTTTT.